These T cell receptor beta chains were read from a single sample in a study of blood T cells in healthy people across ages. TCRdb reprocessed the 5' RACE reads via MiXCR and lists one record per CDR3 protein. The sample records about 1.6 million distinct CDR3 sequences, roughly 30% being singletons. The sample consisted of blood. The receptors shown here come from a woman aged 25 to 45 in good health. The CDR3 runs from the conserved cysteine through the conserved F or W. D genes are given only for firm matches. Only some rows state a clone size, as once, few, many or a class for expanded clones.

CDR3aa: CASSPRDIAGQYF
CDR3nt: TGTGCCAGCAGCCCTAGAGACATCGCCGGGCAGTATTTT
d_gene: -
j_gene: TRBJ2-3
abundance: few
v_gene: TRBV28

CDR3aa: CASSQDWPVTGELFF
CDR3nt: TGCGCCAGCAGCCAAGATTGGCCCGTCACCGGGGAGCTGTTTTTT
d_gene: -
j_gene: TRBJ2-2
abundance: -
v_gene: TRBV4-1

CDR3aa: CASSLTPGSNEQFF
CDR3nt: TGTGCCAGCAGTTTAACCCCAGGGAGCAATGAGCAGTTCTTC
d_gene: -
j_gene: TRBJ2-1
abundance: -
v_gene: TRBV27

CDR3aa: CASRFSGQAWETQYF
CDR3nt: TGTGCCAGCAGATTTTCGGGACAGGCTTGGGAGACCCAGTACTTC
d_gene: TRBD1
j_gene: TRBJ2-5
abundance: few
v_gene: TRBV13

CDR3aa: CASSPPGQGINEQYF
CDR3nt: TGTGCCAGCAGCCCTCCGGGACAGGGGATTAATGAGCAGTACTTC
d_gene: TRBD1
j_gene: TRBJ2-7
abundance: -
v_gene: TRBV3-1

CDR3aa: CASSQVGTGGVYGYTF
CDR3nt: TGTGCCAGCAGCCAAGTCGGGACAGGGGGCGTCTATGGCTACACCTTC
d_gene: TRBD1
j_gene: TRBJ1-2
abundance: few
v_gene: TRBV3-1

CDR3aa: CASRGDSNYDYTF
CDR3nt: TGTGCCAGCAGAGGCGACAGTAACTATGACTACACCTTC
d_gene: -
j_gene: TRBJ1-2
abundance: -
v_gene: TRBV6-6

CDR3aa: CASSKVPGLAPPNEQFF
CDR3nt: TGTGCCAGCAGCAAAGTCCCAGGACTAGCGCCCCCGAATGAGCAGTTCTTC
d_gene: -
j_gene: TRBJ2-1
abundance: -
v_gene: TRBV21-1

CDR3aa: CASRQGTLDWYETQYF
CDR3nt: TGTGCCAGCAGGCAAGGAACCCTCGACTGGTATGAGACCCAGTACTTC
d_gene: -
j_gene: TRBJ2-5
abundance: few
v_gene: TRBV6-1

CDR3aa: CASSFTGGLAGLGETQYF
CDR3nt: TGTGCCAGCAGCTTCACGGGAGGACTAGCGGGCCTCGGGGAGACCCAGTACTTC
d_gene: TRBD2
j_gene: TRBJ2-5
abundance: -
v_gene: TRBV9

CDR3aa: CASSLDGQGYYEQYF
CDR3nt: TGTGCCAGCAGCTTGGATGGACAAGGATACTACGAGCAGTACTTC
d_gene: -
j_gene: TRBJ2-7
abundance: many
v_gene: TRBV5-6

CDR3aa: CASSLDSDSYNEQFF
CDR3nt: TGCGCCAGCAGTCTAGACTCCGATTCCTACAATGAGCAGTTCTTC
d_gene: -
j_gene: TRBJ2-1
abundance: many
v_gene: TRBV4-1

CDR3aa: CSASRLQGPQETQYF
CDR3nt: TGCAGTGCTAGTAGACTCCAAGGCCCTCAAGAGACCCAGTACTTC
d_gene: -
j_gene: TRBJ2-5
abundance: -
v_gene: TRBV20-1

CDR3aa: CASSLSGSFTGELFF
CDR3nt: TGTGCCAGCAGCCTTAGCGGGAGTTTCACCGGGGAGCTGTTTTTT
d_gene: TRBD2
j_gene: TRBJ2-2
abundance: -
v_gene: TRBV11-2